The subject of this entry is one T cell receptor beta chain. In the study's own analysis: Estimated nucleated cell counts came from reference gene primer amplification. Sequencing used immunoSEQ multiplex PCR; TCRdb keeps in-frame clones, though not all of them. From that table come the V and J calls and clone size; the DNA was used to work out D and trimming. The repertoire holds fewer than 150,000 clones, with approximately 89% as singletons. Trimming cost V 5 bases and J 5 bases, with 14 bases left between them. The CDR3 is 15 amino acids. Germline V gene lookup returns CDR1 KGHDR and CDR2 SFDVKD. The data were taken from a study of blood T cell repertoires in COVID-19. About the study: T cells, B-cell-depleted T cells, or PBMCs supplied cDNA or gDNA.

The clonotype comes from a human donor in a cohort sampled during active COVID-19. Material for sequencing was peripheral blood. The V gene is TRBV24-1, the J gene TRBJ2-2; D may be TRBD2 (7 bases). CDR3: CATSVRGGETGELFF. CDR3 bases: TGTGCCACCAGTGTCCGAGGGGGGGAAACCGGGGAGCTGTTTTTT.